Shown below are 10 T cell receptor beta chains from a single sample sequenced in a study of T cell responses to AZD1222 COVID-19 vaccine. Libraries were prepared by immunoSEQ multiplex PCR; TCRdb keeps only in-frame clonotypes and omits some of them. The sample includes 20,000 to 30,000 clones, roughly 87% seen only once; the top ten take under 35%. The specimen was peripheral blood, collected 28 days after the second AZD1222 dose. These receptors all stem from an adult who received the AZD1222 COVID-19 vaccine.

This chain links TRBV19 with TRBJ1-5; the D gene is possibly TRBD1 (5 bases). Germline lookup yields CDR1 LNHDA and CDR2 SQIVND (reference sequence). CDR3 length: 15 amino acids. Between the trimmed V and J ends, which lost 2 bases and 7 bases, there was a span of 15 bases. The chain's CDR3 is CASSILDVKGQPQHF. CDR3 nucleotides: TGTGCCAGTAGTATACTCGACGTCAAGGGGCAGCCCCAGCATTTT.

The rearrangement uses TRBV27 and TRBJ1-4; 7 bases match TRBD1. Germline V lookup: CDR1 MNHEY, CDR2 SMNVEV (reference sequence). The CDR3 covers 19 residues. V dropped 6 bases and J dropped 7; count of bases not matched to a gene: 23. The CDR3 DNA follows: TGTGCCAGCAGCCCCTACGGCGACAGGGAGAGGGTTGCGGGTGAAAAACTGTTTTTT. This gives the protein CASSPYGDRERVAGEKLFF.

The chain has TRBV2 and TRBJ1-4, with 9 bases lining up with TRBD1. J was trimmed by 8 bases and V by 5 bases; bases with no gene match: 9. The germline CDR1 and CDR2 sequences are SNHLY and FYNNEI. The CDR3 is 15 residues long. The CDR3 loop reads CASSWGGTGLEKLFF. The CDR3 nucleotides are TGTGCCAGCAGTTGGGGAGGGACAGGGCTAGAAAAACTGTTTTTT.

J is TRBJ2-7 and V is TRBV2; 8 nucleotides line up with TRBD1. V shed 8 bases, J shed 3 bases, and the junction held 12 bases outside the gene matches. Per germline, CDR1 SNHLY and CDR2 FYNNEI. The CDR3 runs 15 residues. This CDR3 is CASRPELDRGYEQYF. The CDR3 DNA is TGTGCCAGCCGTCCGGAACTCGACAGGGGCTACGAGCAGTACTTC.

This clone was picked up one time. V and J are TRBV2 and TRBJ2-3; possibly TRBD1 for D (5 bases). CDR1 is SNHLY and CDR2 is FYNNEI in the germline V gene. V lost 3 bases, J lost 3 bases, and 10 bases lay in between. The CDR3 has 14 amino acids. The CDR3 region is CASSDLTVTDTQYF. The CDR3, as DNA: TGTGCCAGCAGTGATCTGACAGTGACAGATACGCAGTATTTT.

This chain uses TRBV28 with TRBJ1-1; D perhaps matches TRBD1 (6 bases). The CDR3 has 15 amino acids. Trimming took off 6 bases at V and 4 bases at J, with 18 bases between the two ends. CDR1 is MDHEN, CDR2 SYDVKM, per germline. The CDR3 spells CASSHRAGFLTEAFF. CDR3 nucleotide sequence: TGTGCCAGCAGCCACAGGGCCGGGTTCCTCACTGAAGCTTTCTTT.

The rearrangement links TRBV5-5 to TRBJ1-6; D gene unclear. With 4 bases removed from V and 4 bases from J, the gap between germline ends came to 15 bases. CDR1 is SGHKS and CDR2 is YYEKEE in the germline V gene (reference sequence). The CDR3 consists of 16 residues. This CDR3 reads CASSISSPGYNSPLHF. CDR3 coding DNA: TGTGCCAGCAGCATTTCTTCCCCGGGATATAATTCACCCCTCCACTTT. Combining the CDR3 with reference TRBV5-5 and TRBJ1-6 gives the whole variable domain DAGVTQSPTHLIKTRGQQVTLRCSPISGHKSVSWYQQVLGQGPQFIFQYYEKEERGRGNFPDRFSARQFPNYSSELNVNALLLGDSALYLCASSISSPGYNSPLHFGNGTRLTVT.

CDR3 sequence: CASSPNDRGAFF. The CDR3 DNA reads TGTGCCAGCAGTCCAAACGACAGGGGAGCTTTCTTT. This sequence joins TRBV28 and TRBJ1-1; 8 nucleotides align to TRBD1. The CDR3 contains 12 residues. Germline V CDR1 and CDR2: MDHEN, SYDVKM. The V gene end was trimmed by 5 bases and the J gene end by 10 bases; junction bases not matched to a gene: 6.

The CDR3 is CASSVPPWGSTGELFF. The CDR3 DNA reads as TGTGCCAGCAGCGTCCCTCCGTGGGGGTCCACCGGGGAGCTGTTTTTT. V and J are TRBV9 and TRBJ2-2; TRBD1 or TRBD2 may be the D gene (5 bases each). The CDR3 has 16 residues. Trimming removed 2 bases at V and 4 bases at J, with 15 bases between. Looked up from germline, CDR1 is SGDLS and CDR2 is YYNGEE. Full variable domain (remainder filled in from reference TRBV9 and TRBJ2-2): DSGVTQTPKHLITATGQRVTLRCSPRSGDLSVYWYQQSLDQGLQFLIQYYNGEERAKGNILERFSAQQFPDLHSELNLSSLELGDSALYFCASSVPPWGSTGELFFGEGSRLTVL.

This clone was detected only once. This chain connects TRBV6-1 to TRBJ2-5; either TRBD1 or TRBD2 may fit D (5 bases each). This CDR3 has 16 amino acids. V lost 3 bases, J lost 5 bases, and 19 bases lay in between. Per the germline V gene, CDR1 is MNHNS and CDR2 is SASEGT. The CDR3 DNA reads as TGTGCCAGCAGTGAGGGGCCGGGACCGCAGAGGGAGACCCAGTACTTC. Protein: CASSEGPGPQRETQYF.